The entry that follows covers one T cell receptor beta chain sequence. The sample comes from a study of blood T cell repertoires in COVID-19. Categorization into cohorts depended on clinical history that participants reported. TCRdb's copy holds only in-frame clones and misses some; the assay was immunoSEQ multiplex PCR. The sample records a few hundred thousand clones, around 88% being singletons. This sequence was found in a middle-aged man who had recovered from COVID-19. Sequencing was carried out using PBMCs or T cells enriched from blood (not recorded which).

The CDR3: CASSPRTGGNEQFF. The CDR3 DNA sequence: TGCGCCAGCAGCCCAAGGACAGGGGGCAATGAGCAGTTCTTC. The genes are TRBV5-1 and TRBJ2-1; 10 bases line up with TRBD1. With V trimmed by 4 bases and J by 6 bases, 4 bases remained unmatched. There are 14 residues in the CDR3. Germline V gene sequence: CDR1 SGHRS, CDR2 YFSETQ.